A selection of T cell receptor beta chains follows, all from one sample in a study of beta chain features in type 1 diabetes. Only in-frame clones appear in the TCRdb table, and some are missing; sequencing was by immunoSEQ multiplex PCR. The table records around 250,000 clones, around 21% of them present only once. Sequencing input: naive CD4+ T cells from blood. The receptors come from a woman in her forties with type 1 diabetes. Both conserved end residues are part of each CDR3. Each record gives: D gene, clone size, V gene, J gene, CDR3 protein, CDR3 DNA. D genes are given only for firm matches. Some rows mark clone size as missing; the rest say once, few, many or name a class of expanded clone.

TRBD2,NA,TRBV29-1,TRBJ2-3,CSVSGGARVTDTQYF,TGCAGCGTTTCGGGGGGGGCGCGGGTCACAGATACGCAGTATTTT
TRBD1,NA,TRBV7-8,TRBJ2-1,CASIPGTGSSYNEQFF,TGTGCCAGCATCCCCGGGACAGGGAGCTCCTACAATGAGCAGTTCTTC
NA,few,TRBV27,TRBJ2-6,CASSLSAATLIVLTF,TGTGCCAGCAGTTTATCGGCCGCAACCCTTATTGTCCTGACTTTC
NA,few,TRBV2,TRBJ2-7,CASSEAQEGYF,TGTGCCAGCAGTGAAGCGCAGGAGGGGTACTTC
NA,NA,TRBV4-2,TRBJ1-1,CASSQEEGLNTEAFF,TGTGCCAGCAGCCAAGAGGAGGGCCTGAACACTGAAGCTTTCTTT
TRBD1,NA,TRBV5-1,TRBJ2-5,CASSQQGAEETQYF,TGCGCCAGCAGCCAACAGGGGGCTGAAGAGACCCAGTACTTC
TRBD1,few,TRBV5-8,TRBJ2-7,CASSPTGREQYF,TGTGCCAGCAGCCCGACAGGGCGGGAGCAGTACTTC
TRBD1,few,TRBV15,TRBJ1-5,CATSIAGQGIQPQHF,TGTGCCACCAGCATCGCGGGACAGGGGATTCAGCCCCAGCATTTT
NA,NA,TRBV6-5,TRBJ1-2,CASSSDSGLRGYTF,TGTGCCAGCAGTTCCGACTCAGGGCTTCGTGGCTACACCTTC
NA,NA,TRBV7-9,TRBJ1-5,CASSLGPNQPQHF,TGTGCCAGCAGCCTCGGTCCGAATCAGCCCCAGCATTTT
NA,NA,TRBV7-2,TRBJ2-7,CASSLLEGGEQYF,TGTGCCAGCAGCTTACTGGAGGGCGGGGAGCAGTACTTC
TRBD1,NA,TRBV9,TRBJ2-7,CASSFLGQGVPYEQYF,TGTGCCAGCAGCTTCCTCGGACAGGGCGTACCTTACGAGCAGTACTTC
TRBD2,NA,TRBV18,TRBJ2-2,CASSLLAGATGELFF,TGTGCCAGCTCACTTCTAGCGGGGGCCACCGGGGAGCTGTTTTTT
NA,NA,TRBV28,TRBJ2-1,CASTGVPYNEQFF,TGTGCCAGCACGGGGGTACCCTACAATGAGCAGTTCTTC
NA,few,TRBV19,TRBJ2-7,CASSIDYEAAEQYF,TGTGCCAGTAGTATAGATTACGAGGCAGCCGAGCAGTACTTC
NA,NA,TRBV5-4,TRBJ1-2,CASSLGDTRNYGYTF,TGTGCCAGCAGCTTGGGGGACACCAGGAATTATGGCTACACCTTC
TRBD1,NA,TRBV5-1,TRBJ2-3,CASSLQGSTDTQYF,TGCGCCAGCAGCTTACAGGGGAGCACAGATACGCAGTATTTT
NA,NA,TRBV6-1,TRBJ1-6,CASSEGGGSYNSPLHF,TGTGCCAGCAGCGAAGGAGGTGGCTCCTATAATTCACCCCTCCACTTT
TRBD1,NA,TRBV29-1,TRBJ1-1,CTGTGFMNTEAFF,TGCACCGGGACAGGTTTTATGAACACTGAAGCTTTCTTT
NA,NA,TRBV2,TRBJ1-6,CASSEQGRRNSPLHF,TGTGCCAGCAGCGAACAGGGCAGGCGTAATTCACCCCTCCACTTT
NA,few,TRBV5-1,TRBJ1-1,CASSSGTPNTEAFF,TGCGCCAGCAGCTCCGGGACACCGAACACTGAAGCTTTCTTT
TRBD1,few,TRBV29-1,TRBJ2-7,CSARPGQGNYEQYF,TGCAGCGCCCGACCTGGACAGGGGAACTACGAGCAGTACTTC
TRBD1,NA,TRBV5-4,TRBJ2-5,CASSSDRGGETQYF,TGTGCCAGCAGCTCCGACAGGGGCGGAGAGACCCAGTACTTC
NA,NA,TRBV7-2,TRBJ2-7,CASSWGGEQYF,TGTGCCAGCAGCTGGGGAGGCGAGCAGTACTTC
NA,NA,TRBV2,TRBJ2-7,CASSRTPYEQYF,TGTGCCAGCAGTCGGACACCCTACGAGCAGTACTTC
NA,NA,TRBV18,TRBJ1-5,CASSPGDGSNQPQHF,TGTGCCAGCTCCCCGGGGGATGGGAGCAATCAGCCCCAGCATTTT
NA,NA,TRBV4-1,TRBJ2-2,CASSQGGGGELFF,TGCGCCAGCAGCCAAGGGGGCGGCGGGGAGCTGTTTTTT
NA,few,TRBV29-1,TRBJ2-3,CSAHRNTQYF,TGCAGCGCTCATAGAAATACGCAGTATTTT
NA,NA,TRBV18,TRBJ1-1,CASSQGLGTEAFF,TGTGCCAGCTCGCAGGGGTTGGGTACTGAAGCTTTCTTT
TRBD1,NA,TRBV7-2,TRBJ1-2,CASSPRTGGAIYSGYTF,TGTGCCAGCAGCCCGCGGACAGGGGGCGCAATCTACTCTGGCTACACCTTC
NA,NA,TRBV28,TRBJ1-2,CASSSPSGYTF,TGTGCCAGCAGTTCTCCTAGTGGCTACACCTTC
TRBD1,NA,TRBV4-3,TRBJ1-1,CASSQGQGRTNTEAFF,TGCGCCAGCAGCCAGGGACAGGGGCGTACGAACACTGAAGCTTTCTTT
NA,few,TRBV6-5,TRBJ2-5,CASSYATEETQYF,TGTGCCAGCAGTTATGCGACAGAAGAGACCCAGTACTTC
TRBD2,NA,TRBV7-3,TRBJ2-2,CASSPRGGHNTGELFF,TGTGCCAGCAGCCCCCGGGGGGGACACAACACCGGGGAGCTGTTTTTT
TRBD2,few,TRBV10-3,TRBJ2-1,CAIKAGGSYNEQFF,TGTGCCATCAAGGCGGGAGGGTCCTACAATGAGCAGTTCTTC
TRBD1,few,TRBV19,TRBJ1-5,CASSIGAGGERQPQHF,TGTGCCAGTAGTATCGGGGCAGGGGGCGAGAGGCAGCCCCAGCATTTT
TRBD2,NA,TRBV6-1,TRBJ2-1,CASSELGGRANEQFF,TGTGCCAGCAGTGAACTGGGCGGGAGGGCAAATGAGCAGTTCTTC
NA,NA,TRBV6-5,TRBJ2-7,CASSLSERSSYEQYF,TGTGCCAGCAGCCTAAGCGAGAGGAGCTCCTACGAGCAGTACTTC
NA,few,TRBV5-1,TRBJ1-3,CASSLGGKENTIYF,TGCGCCAGCAGCTTGGGAGGGAAGGAGAACACCATATATTTT
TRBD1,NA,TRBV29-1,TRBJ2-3,CSGRDRARTDTQYF,TGCAGCGGCCGGGACAGGGCCCGAACAGATACGCAGTATTTT
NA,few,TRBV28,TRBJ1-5,CASSSQGNQPQHF,TGTGCCAGCAGTTCGCAGGGAAATCAGCCCCAGCATTTT
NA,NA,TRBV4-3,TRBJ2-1,CASSQDGGVSSYNEQFF,TGCGCCAGCAGCCAAGATGGCGGCGTAAGCTCCTACAATGAGCAGTTCTTC
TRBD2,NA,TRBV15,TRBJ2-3,CATSSFMTSGSADTQYF,TGTGCCACCAGCAGCTTCATGACTAGCGGGAGTGCAGATACGCAGTATTTT